One and the same sample provided the 26 T cell receptor beta chains below, sequenced in a study of technical replicates of blood from several donors. TCRdb's table, derived via immunoSEQ multiplex PCR, lists solely in-frame clones and lacks some. The repertoire holds 50,000 to 75,000 clones, approximately 92% seen once, with around 4.2% in the top ten. Sequencing input: PBMCs. These receptors originate from a human donor in good health. Some clones in this sample may be carry-over from other donors' samples.

This clone was seen a few times. The gene calls are TRBV6-4 and TRBJ2-7; D is possibly TRBD1 (6 bases). The CDR3 consists of 13 residues. V lost 3 bases and J 6 bases, leaving 12 bases between the germline ends. Per germline, CDR1 MRHNA and CDR2 SNTAGT. CDR3 DNA sequence: TGTGCCAGCAGTGATACTGAACAGGGCGAGCAGTACTTC. It codes for CASSDTEQGEQYF.

CDR3 region: CASTRGGDTDTQYF. CDR3 sequence (DNA): TGTGCCAGCACCCGGGGGGGCGACACAGATACGCAGTATTTT. The rearrangement joins TRBV5-4 to TRBJ2-3, with TRBD2 identical over 8 bases. V shed 6 bases and J 2 bases; nucleotides not matched to a gene: 5. This CDR3 comprises 14 residues. Germline CDR1 reads SGHNT; CDR2 reads YYREEE (reference sequence).

The chain links TRBV7-6 to TRBJ2-1; no reliable D call. Germline V gives CDR1 SGHVS, CDR2 FNYEAQ. CDR3 length: 11 amino acids. The V end lost 6 bases, the J end lost 7 bases, and 7 bases lay between the germline ends. The CDR3 DNA is TGTGCCAGCAGTTCCCCTAATGAGCAGTTCTTC. Residues: CASSSPNEQFF.

The chain employs TRBV7-2 and TRBJ1-1, with a possible D match to TRBD1 (5 bases). The V and J ends lost 9 bases and 6 bases respectively, with 8 bases between them. The CDR3 extends over 10 amino acids. Germline-derived CDR1 and CDR2 are SGHTA and FQGNSA. CDR3 in amino acids: CASGGSEAFF. The CDR3 coding sequence is TGTGCCAGTGGGGGGTCTGAAGCTTTCTTT.

This clone was picked up one time. The gene calls are TRBV7-8 and TRBJ1-6; the match to TRBD1 covers 7 bases. The junction had 5 bases not matched to a gene; V was cut back by 1 base and J by 8 bases. Germline lookup yields CDR1 SGHVS and CDR2 FQNEAQ. The CDR3 is 15 residues long. The CDR3 is CASSLVGTEDSPLHF. CDR3 coding DNA: TGTGCCAGCAGCTTAGTTGGGACAGAGGATTCACCCCTCCACTTT.

The rearrangement uses TRBV6-1 and TRBJ1-2, with TRBD1 matching 7 bases. The V gene end was trimmed by 8 bases and the J gene end by 2 bases; junction bases not matched to a gene: 8. Germline V gives CDR1 MNHNS, CDR2 SASEGT. The CDR3 is made up of 14 amino acids. Here the CDR3 DNA reads TGTGCCAGCGTAGAATACAGGGGAAACTATGGCTACACCTTC. Amino acid sequence: CASVEYRGNYGYTF.

The rearrangement links TRBV7-6 to TRBJ2-1; TRBD2 matches at 13 bases. Per germline, CDR1 SGHVS and CDR2 FNYEAQ. Losses at the gene ends were 5 bases for V and 0 bases for J; bases not matched to a gene: 7. CDR3 length: 18 amino acids. The CDR3 is CASSPRTSGSVSYNEQFF. The CDR3 region has the DNA TGTGCCAGCAGCCCACGGACTAGCGGGAGTGTCTCCTACAATGAGCAGTTCTTC.

The V gene is TRBV4-1, the J gene TRBJ2-5, with 9 bases fitting TRBD2. This CDR3 spans 16 amino acids. With V trimmed by 0 bases and J by 5 bases, 7 bases remained unmatched. The V gene's germline CDR1 is MGHRA and CDR2 YSYEKL. The chain's CDR3 is CASSQDRLAGWETQYF. The DNA of the CDR3 is TGCGCCAGCAGCCAAGATCGGCTAGCGGGATGGGAGACCCAGTACTTC.

The V call is TRBV9, the J call TRBJ2-1, with 9 bases fitting TRBD2. There are 17 residues in the CDR3. V lost 0 bases to trimming and J lost 8 bases; unmatched junction nucleotides: 12. Germline values: CDR1 SGDLS, CDR2 YYNGEE. CDR3 coding DNA: TGTGCCAGCAGCGTAGCTAGGGGTAGCGGGAGTTTCGATGAGCAGTTCTTC. Translation gives CASSVARGSGSFDEQFF. Drawing the rest from reference TRBV9 and TRBJ2-1, the complete variable domain is DSGVTQTPKHLITATGQRVTLRCSPRSGDLSVYWYQQSLDQGLQFLIQYYNGEERAKGNILERFSAQQFPDLHSELNLSSLELGDSALYFCASSVARGSGSFDEQFFGPGTRLTVL.

The rearrangement uses TRBV2 and TRBJ2-7, with TRBD1 identical over 8 bases. Germline loops: CDR1 SNHLY, CDR2 FYNNEI. There are 14 residues in the CDR3. V shed 4 bases and J 7 bases; nucleotides not matched to a gene: 9. Written as DNA, the CDR3 is TGTGCCAGCAGTGGGACAGGGCCCCGAGAAGAGCAGTACTTC. Its translation: CASSGTGPREEQYF.

The gene calls are TRBV29-1 and TRBJ2-7; 9 positions match TRBD2. The germline CDR1 and CDR2 sequences are SQVTM and ANQGSEA. The CDR3 is 14 residues long. The V segment lost 3 bases and the J segment 6 bases; nucleotides outside the gene matches: 9. This chain's CDR3 is CSVEIIAGAGEQYF. DNA of the CDR3: TGCAGCGTTGAGATAATAGCGGGGGCTGGCGAGCAGTACTTC.

The V gene is TRBV6-6, the J gene TRBJ1-1; TRBD1 aligns across 10 bases. There are 14 residues in the CDR3. Trimming at V came to 7 bases and at J to 8 bases, leaving 10 bases not matched to a gene. Looked up from germline, CDR1 is MNHNY and CDR2 is SVGAGI (reference sequence). The DNA of the CDR3 is TGTGCCAGCAAAAGAGACAGGGGGCCAGGAGAAGCTTTCTTT. This encodes CASKRDRGPGEAFF.

The V call is TRBV18, the J call TRBJ1-5; D is possibly TRBD1 (5 bases). There are 15 residues in the CDR3. Trimming took 5 bases from V and 3 from J, leaving 14 bases between them. The V gene's germline CDR1 is KGHSH and CDR2 LQKENI. The CDR3, as DNA: TGTGCCAGCTCAGTGGGCGCGGGGGTCAATCAGCCCCAGCATTTT. It encodes CASSVGAGVNQPQHF.

The chain uses TRBV7-2 and TRBJ2-3, with TRBD2 matching 13 bases. The V segment lost 3 bases and the J segment 5 bases; nucleotides outside the gene matches: 5. This CDR3 is built from 16 residues. Germline V gives CDR1 SGHTA, CDR2 FQGNSA. CDR3 sequence (DNA): TGTGCCAGCAGCTTCGACGGGACTAGCGGGAAAGATACGCAGTATTTT. Amino acid sequence: CASSFDGTSGKDTQYF.

This clone was observed once. CDR3 coding DNA: TGTGCCAGCTCAACTGGGGGCGAGGGGTCACCCCTCCACTTT. Translated: CASSTGGEGSPLHF. This chain connects TRBV18 to TRBJ1-6; possibly TRBD1 for D (6 bases). Looked up from germline, CDR1 is KGHSH and CDR2 is LQKENI. This CDR3 comprises 14 residues. Trimming took 5 bases from V and 10 from J, leaving 15 bases between them.

The rearrangement joins TRBV2 to TRBJ2-5, with TRBD1 matching 8 bases. The germline CDR1 and CDR2 sequences are SNHLY and FYNNEI. The CDR3 has 14 amino acids. The ends lost 3 bases at V and 2 bases at J; junction bases unmatched: 2. CDR3 in amino acids: CASSDRGPQETQYF. The DNA for the CDR3 is TGTGCCAGCAGTGACAGGGGGCCGCAAGAGACCCAGTACTTC.

As DNA, the CDR3 is TGTGCCAGCAGTTACAGGCAGGCCGGCTCCTACGAGCAGTACTTC. Its protein is CASSYRQAGSYEQYF. V is TRBV6-5 and J is TRBJ2-7; no definite D call. The CDR3 contains 15 residues. Germline values: CDR1 MNHEY, CDR2 SVGAGI. Deletions cut 2 bases from V and 0 bases from J, with 11 bases between.

The table lists this clone with a count of one. The V and J genes are TRBV6-1 and TRBJ1-2; 7 positions match TRBD1. CDR1 is MNHNS and CDR2 is SASEGT in the germline V gene. The length of the CDR3 is 17 residues. V was clipped by 4 bases and J by 4 bases; unmatched bases: 15. CDR3 in DNA: TGTGCCAGCAGTGGCCTCGGACAGGCAGTAGGCCTCTATGGCTACACCTTC. Protein: CASSGLGQAVGLYGYTF.

The rearrangement links TRBV5-6 to TRBJ1-3; D is undetermined. This CDR3 has 14 amino acids. Germline loops: CDR1 SGHDT, CDR2 YYEEEE. V was cut by 1 base and J by 3 bases, with 8 bases left in between. CDR3 residues: CASSLRGVGNTIYF. Written as DNA, the CDR3 is TGTGCCAGCAGCTTGAGAGGCGTTGGAAACACCATATATTTT.

The V call is TRBV5-8, the J call TRBJ2-3; tentative D call: TRBD2 (6 bases). The CDR3 consists of 14 residues. Trimming removed 0 bases at V and 9 bases at J, with 14 bases between. Germline V lookup: CDR1 SGHTS, CDR2 YDEGEE. The CDR3 DNA sequence: TGTGCCAGCAGCTTGGAGGAGGCCGGAGGGACGCAGTATTTT. Its protein is CASSLEEAGGTQYF. The variable domain in full, with the rest retrieved from reference TRBV5-8 and TRBJ2-3, is EAGVTQSPTHLIKTRGQQATLRCSPISGHTSVYWYQQALGLGLQFLLWYDEGEERNRGNFPPRFSGRQFPNYSSELNVNALELEDSALYLCASSLEEAGGTQYFGPGTRLTVL.

The chain employs TRBV6-6 and TRBJ1-1, with unresolved D. Trimming took 2 bases from V and 3 from J, leaving 4 bases between them. The CDR3 consists of 12 residues. Germline CDR1 is MNHNY and CDR2 is SVGAGI (reference sequence). The CDR3 nucleotides are TGTGCCAGCAGTTACCCAGACACTGAAGCTTTCTTT. Translating gives CASSYPDTEAFF.

The chain combines TRBV5-1 with TRBJ2-3; D might be TRBD2 (6 bases). CDR1 is SGHRS and CDR2 is YFSETQ in the germline V gene. The germline V and J ends were trimmed by 1 base and 1 base, with 16 bases remaining between them. This CDR3 has 17 residues. The DNA for the CDR3 is TGCGCCAGCAGCTTGACAGGACTAAACCCGGGCACAGATACGCAGTATTTT. Translating gives CASSLTGLNPGTDTQYF.

The rearrangement uses TRBV12-5 and TRBJ2-6; TRBD1 aligns across 8 bases. The CDR3 has 19 amino acids. Germline V lookup: CDR1 LGHNT, CDR2 FRNRAP. Germline trimming cut 2 bases from V and 2 bases from J; bases unmatched to any gene: 11. The CDR3 reads CASGLQSDRVDPGANVLTF. The CDR3 nucleotides read TGTGCTAGTGGTTTGCAGTCGGACAGGGTTGACCCTGGGGCCAACGTCCTGACTTTC.

The chain employs TRBV5-1 and TRBJ1-2; 9 bases map to TRBD1. The V gene's germline CDR1 is SGHRS and CDR2 YFSETQ. This CDR3 comprises 16 residues. Germline trimming cut 3 bases from V and 4 bases from J; bases unmatched to any gene: 10. CDR3 bases: TGCGCCAGCAGCTACTCCGGGACAGGGACAATCTATGGCTACACCTTC. This translates into CASSYSGTGTIYGYTF.

The chain combines TRBV14 with TRBJ2-5; TRBD1 matches 7 bases. With V trimmed by 5 bases and J by 5 bases, 17 bases remained unmatched. Germline lookup yields CDR1 SGHDN and CDR2 FVKESK. This CDR3 contains 17 residues. The CDR3 DNA is TGTGCCAGCAGCTCATGGACAGGCACAGGGATTGTGGAGACCCAGTACTTC. Translating it yields CASSSWTGTGIVETQYF.

This clone was recorded only once. The rearrangement uses TRBV4-3 and TRBJ2-2; 8 positions match TRBD2. Trimming removed 0 bases from V and 7 bases from J; junction bases left unmatched: 13. CDR1 is LGHNA, CDR2 YSLEER, per germline. The CDR3 sequence is 18 residues long. The CDR3 DNA follows: TGCGCCAGCAGCCAAGATGAGTCGGGACTAGTAATTGTCGGGGAGCTGTTTTTT. Amino acids: CASSQDESGLVIVGELFF.